What follows describes a single T cell receptor (beta chain). This clone has at least ten counts. Its recognized antigen is unknown. It has no much larger one-base neighbor in the sample; base qualities were not kept. The sample's treatment or condition label, decoded: about 20 received Ad26.COV2.S at low or high dose, single or two shots; several received placebo; per-sample allocation not given. For vaccine and placebo recipients, the sequenced repertoires came from samples collected on day 63 after the first injection. In Cohort 1b, about 25 adults aged 18-55 years were enrolled at a single site in Boston, USA, between 29 July and 7 August 2020. Ad26.COV2.S was a replication-incompetent adenovirus type 26 vector that expressed a prefusion-stabilized SARS-CoV-2 spike protein derived from the original Wuhan strain. V is clipped by 5 bases and J by 8 bases, and the sequence between their germline boundaries is 12 bases long. The CDR3 runs 12 residues from the cysteine to the phenylalanine. The read is trimmed to its CDR3 DNA, 36 bases read in frame from base 1. CDR1 SGHAT and CDR2 FQNNGV were looked up in the germline V gene.

TCRbeta CDR3 regions were sequenced with the immunoSEQ Assay. After extraction, genomic DNA underwent amplification by bias-controlled multiplex PCR, followed by high-throughput sequencing. The source study handled its data this way. Collapsing and filtering of sequences were performed to quantify the absolute abundance of each unique TCRbeta CDR3 region. Usable DNA was measured by amplifying reference genes present in all nucleated cells, and TCRbeta template counts were normalized to that usable DNA to estimate T cell fraction. Repertoire TCRs were annotated as SARS-CoV-2-specific by exact matching of V gene, CDR3 amino acid sequence and J gene to a known reactive TCR set. MIRA supplied the reference SARS-CoV-2 TCR set, which was filtered for enrichment in COVID-19-positive ImmuneCODE repertoires so that public or cross-reactive TCRs were removed. Based on the MIRA antigens, annotated TCRs were further analysed at the level of specific ORF or position within ORF. Depth was the summed frequency of annotated unique rearrangements, while breadth was defined as annotated unique rearrangements over total unique productive rearrangements. TCR breadth was compared between groups using two-sided Wilcoxon rank-sum tests. Here the immuneACCESS table is served through TCRdb, limited to in-frame sequences with V and J called. Missing clones are a known gap in these copies; in checked studies unresolved V genes cover under half, and the rest lacks a known reason. The V and J calls and clone size are taken from that table; D and trimming were inferred from the DNA. This sample holds 380,000 or so clones; roughly 90% were observed only once. In total, the top ten clones hold 9.5% to 12% of the sample.

The record originates from a study of Ad26.COV2.S vaccination and SARS-CoV-2 variants (dated by TCRdb to the early 2020s). Background for the entire study: Vaccine-arm donors came from COV1001, a multicentre, randomized, double-blind, placebo-controlled phase I-IIa trial of Ad26.COV2.S in healthy adults. Ad26.COV2.S was given intramuscularly at 5x10^10 or 1x10^11 viral particles, as a single shot or as two shots 56 days apart. TCRbeta repertoire sequencing was used to assess the specificity and breadth of SARS-CoV-2-reactive T cell receptors after Ad26.COV2.S vaccination. A total of 32 samples were included in the TCR-sequenced set, comprising about 20 Ad26.COV2.S vaccine recipients, 5 placebo recipients and 8 SARS-CoV-2 convalescent individuals. Participants in the trial were split at random into five groups of five each, receiving low-dose or high-dose Ad26.COV2.S once or twice, or else placebo on both occasions. Investigators remained blinded to trial group allocation during experiments and outcome assessment.

Study-wide conclusions, independent of this receptor: Spike-specific TCR breadth was higher in Ad26.COV2.S recipients than in placebo recipients (P = 0.0014). Comparable non-spike TCR breadth was observed between vaccine and placebo recipients, consistent with only spike being contained in the vaccine. It was noted by the authors that total T cell responses may have been underestimated by the TCR breadth and depth analyses. After vaccination, spike-specific CD8+ and CD4+ T cell responses were reported to show substantial breadth. Comparing responses between vaccine doses or regimens was not something the study was powered to do.

The chain is made from TRBV11-2 and TRBJ1-2; there is no confident call for the D gene. The receptor's source is a person between 18 and 60 years old who received the Ad26.COV2.S COVID-19 vaccine or a placebo. This sample comprised peripheral blood, obtained in a trial of Ad26.COV2.S vaccine versus placebo. The nucleotides are TGTGCCAGCAGCGGCGATTTAGCGGGCTACACCTTC. This is translated as CASSGDLAGYTF.